The rows below give T cell receptor beta chains drawn from one sample of a study of radiation and T cells in renal cell carcinoma. Assay used: immunoSEQ multiplex PCR; TCRdb lists only in-frame clones, some missing. The table includes 150,000 or so clones, about nine tenths detected once. Specimen: blood, collected from a patient whose treatment included radiotherapy and nephrectomy. The origin of the receptors is an older woman with renal cell carcinoma. CDR3s include the opening cysteine and the closing phenylalanine or tryptophan. The D gene is left open where the match is weak. Clone size is shown for a subset of rows, as once, few, many or a class of expanded clone.

d_gene	abundance	v_gene	j_gene	CDR3nt	CDR3aa
TRBD1	few	TRBV5-4	TRBJ2-6	TGTGCCAGCAGCCCCGGACAGGTAGCCTCTGGGGCCAACGTCCTGACTTTC	CASSPGQVASGANVLTF
-	-	TRBV10-3	TRBJ2-1	TGTGCCATCAGTGAGTCGTGGCGGGAAAGCTCCTACAATGAGCAGTTCTTC	CAISESWRESSYNEQFF
TRBD1	-	TRBV7-2	TRBJ1-6	TGTGCCAGCAGCTTGAGAGGACAGGGTGGCAATTCACCCCTCCACTTT	CASSLRGQGGNSPLHF
-	-	TRBV10-3	TRBJ2-3	TGTGCCATCAGTGAGTCGGTCAGGAGAGCAGATACGCAGTATTTT	CAISESVRRADTQYF
TRBD2	-	TRBV4-2	TRBJ2-1	TGTGCCAGCAGCCAAGAAAATACGGCGGGGGGGCACTACAATGAGCAGTTCTTC	CASSQENTAGGHYNEQFF
-	-	TRBV18	TRBJ1-1	TGTGCCAGCTCACCATTGAGGGCGGACACTGAAGCTTTCTTT	CASSPLRADTEAFF
-	once	TRBV6-5	TRBJ1-1	TGTGCCAGCAGTCCGACAGGGAACACTGAAGCTTTCTTT	CASSPTGNTEAFF
-	-	TRBV27	TRBJ1-1	TGTGCCAGCAGTTTTAGGGGGAGCACTGAAGCTTTCTTT	CASSFRGSTEAFF
TRBD1	-	TRBV2	TRBJ1-3	TGTGCCAGCAGTGACAGGGGGAGAGGAAACACCATATATTTT	CASSDRGRGNTIYF
-	-	TRBV4-3	TRBJ2-3	TGCGCCAGCAGCCAAGAAGGCACGCTTCGGGCAGATACGCAGTATTTT	CASSQEGTLRADTQYF
-	few	TRBV10-3	TRBJ1-1	TGTGCCATCTCCCGGGGGGAGGGGACTGAAGCTTTCTTT	CAISRGEGTEAFF
-	-	TRBV28	TRBJ2-7	TGTGCCAGCAATTCCGGGACGGCTCCCTACGAGCAGTACTTC	CASNSGTAPYEQYF
TRBD2	once	TRBV7-2	TRBJ2-5	TGTGCCAGCAGCTTAGGATCTAGCGGGGGGCAAGAGACCCAGTACTTC	CASSLGSSGGQETQYF
-	-	TRBV9	TRBJ1-3	TGTGCCAGCAGCCGGAGCTCTGGAAACACCATATATTTT	CASSRSSGNTIYF
TRBD1	-	TRBV5-1	TRBJ2-5	TGCGCCAGCAGCCTGACAGGGTTGGAGACCCAGTACTTC	CASSLTGLETQYF
-	few	TRBV28	TRBJ1-5	TGTGCCAGCAGTCAGAAAGGGATCTATAGCAATCAGCCCCAGCATTTT	CASSQKGIYSNQPQHF
TRBD1	-	TRBV29-1	TRBJ1-5	TGCAGCGTTGGACAGGGGAAGGATCAGCCCCAGCATTTT	CSVGQGKDQPQHF
TRBD2	-	TRBV2	TRBJ2-7	TGTGCCAGCCCTCTAGCGGGGAGCTCCTACGAGCAGTACTTC	CASPLAGSSYEQYF
TRBD1	-	TRBV5-1	TRBJ1-5	TGCGCCAGCAGCTTGGGGGGACAGGGTAATCAGCCCCAGCATTTT	CASSLGGQGNQPQHF
TRBD1	-	TRBV4-2	TRBJ1-3	TGTGCCAGCAGCCAAGATCTACAGGGGCCCGGAAACACCATATATTTT	CASSQDLQGPGNTIYF
-	few	TRBV4-1	TRBJ1-1	TGCGCCAGCAGACCTCGGGGGCAACTGAACACTGAAGCTTTCTTT	CASRPRGQLNTEAFF
-	-	TRBV14	TRBJ1-1	TGTGCCAGCAGCCAAGACAGAGGGGTGAGAGGGGAGCGGAAAGCTTTCTTT	CASSQDRGVRGERKAFF
TRBD2	-	TRBV7-9	TRBJ2-5	TGTGCCAGCAGCTCTAAACCCCCCCGACTAGCGGGGGGGGAAGAGACCCAGTACTTC	CASSSKPPRLAGGEETQYF
TRBD1	-	TRBV5-1	TRBJ1-3	TGCGCCAGCAGCTTGGGACAGGGGCGTAGGGCTGGAAACACCATATATTTT	CASSLGQGRRAGNTIYF
-	-	TRBV6-1	TRBJ2-7	TGTGCCAGCAGGGACTCGGGACGGCGATACGAGCAGTACTTC	CASRDSGRRYEQYF
-	once	TRBV19	TRBJ1-5	TGTGCCAGTAATCCTTCCGGGAGCAATCAGCCCCAGCATTTT	CASNPSGSNQPQHF
-	few	TRBV28	TRBJ1-6	TGTGCCAGCAGTCCAGGGAATTCACCCCTCCACTTT	CASSPGNSPLHF
-	-	TRBV6-5	TRBJ1-1	TGTGCCAGCAGTCCCCTACTTCTTGGCGTCACTGAAGCTTTCTTT	CASSPLLLGVTEAFF
-	-	TRBV11-2	TRBJ1-1	TGTGCCAGCAGCTTAGATTCACAGCAGGCTTTCTTT	CASSLDSQQAFF
TRBD1	-	TRBV19	TRBJ1-5	TGTGCCAGTGGAGACAGGGGTCCCAATCAGCCCCAGCATTTT	CASGDRGPNQPQHF
-	few	TRBV10-3	TRBJ1-1	TGTGCCATCAGCAGGATGAACACTGAAGCTTTCTTT	CAISRMNTEAFF
-	few	TRBV20-1	TRBJ1-5	TGCAGTGCTAGAGGGCAGCAGCCCCAGCATTTT	CSARGQQPQHF